The 26 T cell receptor beta chains in this list originate from one sample, sequenced in a study of blood T cell repertoires in COVID-19. Clones were read by immunoSEQ multiplex PCR, and TCRdb kept only the in-frame ones, dropping some. There are some 73,000 clones in the sample; approximately 86% occur only once, and about 6% lies in the top ten. Sequencing was done on a sample of peripheral blood. Receptors were obtained from a man at least 80 years old with COVID-19, enrolled during active disease.

The chain carries TRBV4-3 and TRBJ1-2, with 8 bases lining up with TRBD1. V dropped 0 bases and J dropped 5; count of bases not matched to a gene: 5. The germline V gene encodes CDR1 LGHNA and CDR2 YSLEER. The CDR3 runs to 15 residues. The CDR3 sequence: CASSQDLGTGYGYTF. The CDR3 nucleotides read TGCGCCAGCAGCCAAGATCTAGGGACAGGATATGGCTACACCTTC.

The rearrangement uses TRBV7-2 and TRBJ1-6, with D hard to call. The CDR3 has 14 residues. Germline lookup yields CDR1 SGHTA and CDR2 FQGNSA. Trimming pared 1 base from V and 7 bases from J, leaving 8 bases between. The DNA of the CDR3 is TGTGCCAGCAGCTTAGGGTCCGGGAATTCACCCCTCCACTTT. Its translation is CASSLGSGNSPLHF.

This sequence joins TRBV5-5 and TRBJ1-2; 10 bases align to TRBD1. V lost 4 bases and J lost 7; bases outside the gene matches: 13. CDR1 and CDR2 (germline): SGHKS, YYEKEE (reference sequence). This CDR3 region has 16 residues. The CDR3 loop is CASSPMGDRGRSGYTF. The CDR3, as DNA: TGTGCCAGCAGCCCAATGGGCGACAGGGGGCGTAGTGGCTACACCTTC.

This clone was counted a few times. The chain employs TRBV7-2 and TRBJ1-1; TRBD1 is a possible D gene (5 bases). Germline V lookup: CDR1 SGHTA, CDR2 FQGNSA. CDR3 length: 16 residues. With 0 bases removed from V and 5 bases from J, the gap between germline ends came to 16 bases. As DNA, the CDR3 is TGTGCCAGCAGCTTAGCAGCTGGGGGGTCTGCGACTGAAGCTTTCTTT. Amino acids: CASSLAAGGSATEAFF. Combining the CDR3 with reference TRBV7-2 and TRBJ1-1 gives the whole variable domain GAGVSQSPSNKVTEKGKDVELRCDPISGHTALYWYRQSLGQGLEFLIYFQGNSAPDKSGLPSDRFSAERTGGSVSTLTIQRTQQEDSAVYLCASSLAAGGSATEAFFGQGTRLTVV.

This clone was seen a few times. The rearrangement joins TRBV3-1 (or the pseudogene TRBV3-2) to TRBJ2-7; 11 nucleotides align to TRBD2. This CDR3 spans 15 amino acids. Germline V gene data show CDR1 as LGHDT and CDR2 as YNNKEL (reference sequence). The V gene end was trimmed by 4 bases and the J gene end by 5 bases; junction bases not matched to a gene: 7. The CDR3 loop reads CASSRSGGEMNEQYF. Written as DNA, the CDR3 is TGTGCCAGCAGCCGTAGCGGGGGGGAAATGAACGAGCAGTACTTC.

The V and J genes are TRBV27 and TRBJ2-3, with 11 positions matching TRBD2. After removal of 2 bases from V and 4 bases from J, the junction contained 8 bases not matched to a gene. The CDR3 sequence is 17 residues long. The germline CDR1 and CDR2 sequences are MNHEY and SMNVEV (reference sequence). CDR3 coding DNA: TGTGCCAGCAGTTTAAGATTTAGCGGGGGGGCATCAGATACGCAGTATTTT. Translation gives CASSLRFSGGASDTQYF.

This clone was seen just once. This chain links TRBV19 with TRBJ1-1; D gene uncertain. The CDR3 has 14 amino acids. V lost 6 bases and J lost 0, with 11 bases in between. Germline lookup yields CDR1 LNHDA and CDR2 SQIVND (reference sequence). The chain's CDR3 is CASRGGLMNTEAFF. The CDR3, as DNA: TGTGCCAGTAGGGGTGGGCTAATGAACACTGAAGCTTTCTTT.

The CDR3 protein is CASRSISGHLTGYYEQYF. In DNA, the CDR3 is TGTGCCAGCAGATCTATTTCGGGACACCTGACGGGCTACTACGAGCAGTACTTC. This rearrangement joins TRBV11-2 to TRBJ2-7, with D possibly being TRBD1 (6 bases). Looked up from germline, CDR1 is SGHAT and CDR2 is FQNNGV. This CDR3 has 18 residues. The ends were cut back, 6 bases at V and 3 bases at J, with 27 bases in the middle.

The J gene is TRBJ2-5, the V gene TRBV6-5; D gene unclear. CDR3 length equals 13 residues. V shed 6 bases and J shed 7 bases, with 15 bases lying between them. The germline gives CDR1 MNHEY, CDR2 SVGAGI. CDR3 nucleotides: TGTGCCAGCAGGCCCGGGTCCTCGGGGACCCAGTACTTC. Protein sequence: CASRPGSSGTQYF.

V is TRBV13 and J is TRBJ1-1; D is unresolved. This CDR3 is 14 amino acids long. The germline V gene has CDR1 PRHDT and CDR2 FYEKMQ (reference sequence). V lost 3 bases and J lost 3, with 11 bases in between. The CDR3 is CASSFSHEYTEAFF. The CDR3 bases are TGTGCCAGCAGCTTTTCCCACGAGTACACTGAAGCTTTCTTT.

The chain combines TRBV5-6 with TRBJ2-1; possibly TRBD1 for D (5 bases). Germline assignment: CDR1 SGHDT and CDR2 YYEEEE. Trimming shortened V by 0 bases and J by 4 bases, and 8 bases separated the two germline ends. The CDR3 loop spans 14 amino acids. The CDR3 is CASSLGQWYNEQFF. The CDR3 DNA reads as TGTGCCAGCAGCTTGGGACAGTGGTACAATGAGCAGTTCTTC. Drawing the rest from reference TRBV5-6 and TRBJ2-1, the complete variable domain is DAGVTQSPTHLIKTRGQQVTLRCSPKSGHDTVSWYQQALGQGPQFIFQYYEEEERQRGNFPDRFSGHQFPNYSSELNVNALLLGDSALYLCASSLGQWYNEQFFGPGTRLTVL.

The CDR3 is CASSESYQGVGNTIYF. The DNA of the CDR3 is TGTGCCAGCAGTGAGAGCTACCAGGGGGTCGGAAACACCATATATTTT. The chain uses TRBV6-1 and TRBJ1-3, with TRBD1 matching 7 bases. V was clipped by 3 bases and J by 4 bases; unmatched bases: 9. This CDR3 comprises 16 residues. Germline CDR1 reads MNHNS; CDR2 reads SASEGT.

This chain links TRBV5-6 with TRBJ1-1; TRBD1 might be the D (5 bases). The CDR3 totals 14 residues. V lost 0 bases, J lost 4 bases, and 10 bases lay in between. Germline V gene sequence: CDR1 SGHDT, CDR2 YYEEEE. In DNA, the CDR3 is TGTGCCAGCAGCTTGGGGGGCCGGAGCACTGAAGCTTTCTTT. Protein product: CASSLGGRSTEAFF.

This clone has only one observation. This chain uses TRBV5-1 with TRBJ1-5; D gene uncertain. The CDR3 sequence is 14 residues long. CDR1 is SGHRS and CDR2 is YFSETQ in the germline V gene. Trimming left V 4 bases short and J 7 bases short, with 15 bases between. DNA of the CDR3: TGCGCCAGCAGCCCCGGTACAGCGGGGCAGCCCCAGCATTTT. This translates into CASSPGTAGQPQHF.

The chain joins TRBV5-4 to TRBJ1-2, with 9 bases lining up with TRBD1. CDR1 SGHNT and CDR2 YYREEE come from the germline V gene (reference sequence). The CDR3 loop spans 13 amino acids. V shed 4 bases and J 4 bases; nucleotides not matched to a gene: 2. For the CDR3, the DNA is TGTGCCAGCAGCAAGGACAGGGGCTATGGCTACACCTTC. Protein product: CASSKDRGYGYTF.

This clone was detected a few times. The chain is built from TRBV5-1 and TRBJ2-7, with D maybe TRBD1 (6 bases). Trimming stripped 1 base from V and 6 bases from J, with 23 bases between. The germline V gene encodes CDR1 SGHRS and CDR2 YFSETQ. The CDR3 has 17 residues. The DNA for the CDR3 is TGCGCCAGCAGCTTGAGTTTAGGGACACGGATTCCCCTCGAGCAGTACTTC. This translates into CASSLSLGTRIPLEQYF.

V and J are TRBV5-1 and TRBJ1-5; 9 nucleotides agree with TRBD1. The germline V gene has CDR1 SGHRS and CDR2 YFSETQ. The CDR3 loop spans 16 amino acids. V shed 0 bases, J shed 4 bases, and the junction held 5 bases outside the gene matches. CDR3 residues: CASSLAGQGGNQPQHF. CDR3 coding DNA: TGCGCCAGCAGCTTGGCGGGACAGGGAGGAAATCAGCCCCAGCATTTT. Supplemented by reference TRBV5-1 and TRBJ1-5, the full variable domain reads KAGVTQTPRYLIKTRGQQVTLSCSPISGHRSVSWYQQTPGQGLQFLFEYFSETQRNKGNFPGRFSGRQFSNSRSEMNVSTLELGDSALYLCASSLAGQGGNQPQHFGDGTRLSIL.

The chain employs TRBV5-4 and TRBJ1-6, with 7 bases aligning to TRBD1. The germline CDR1 and CDR2 sequences are SGHNT and YYREEE (reference sequence). Trimming at V came to 6 bases and at J to 8 bases, leaving 8 bases not matched to a gene. The CDR3 consists of 14 residues. The CDR3 spells CASTSWDSYSPLHF. In nucleotides, the CDR3 is TGTGCCAGCACCTCCTGGGACAGCTATTCACCCCTCCACTTT.

V gene TRBV6-6 combines with J gene TRBJ2-5, with D tentatively TRBD1 (6 bases). V shed 4 bases and J shed 4 bases, with 16 bases lying between them. CDR1 is MNHNY and CDR2 is SVGAGI in the germline V gene (reference sequence). The CDR3 extends over 15 amino acids. Here the CDR3 DNA reads TGTGCCAGCAGTTCCCCCGGGGACATAGGAGAGACCCAGTACTTC. This codes for CASSSPGDIGETQYF.

As regards this clone: This may be a read error: a much more frequent sequence differs by one nucleotide. This chain connects TRBV6-5 to TRBJ2-3, with 7 bases that match TRBD1. Trimming removed 6 bases from V and 7 bases from J; junction bases left unmatched: 7. Germline V gene data show CDR1 as MNHEY and CDR2 as SVGAGI. The CDR3 totals 13 residues. CDR3 in amino acids: CASRIQGTNTQYF. CDR3 bases: TGTGCCAGCAGAATACAGGGGACAAATACGCAGTATTTT.

Concerning this clone itself: Other DNA variants within this sample encode the same CDR3. The gene calls are TRBV7-9 and TRBJ1-5, with 9 positions matching TRBD1. In germline, CDR1 is SEHNR, CDR2 FQNEAQ (reference sequence). J lost 4 bases, V lost 5 bases, and 3 bases had no gene match. The CDR3 totals 14 residues. The CDR3 is CASSQGTGNQPQHF. In nucleotides, the CDR3 is TGTGCCAGCAGCCAAGGGACAGGGAATCAGCCCCAGCATTTT.

The V and J genes are TRBV15 and TRBJ2-7; the D gene is possibly TRBD1 (6 bases). The CDR3 length is 14 residues. Per germline, CDR1 LNHNV and CDR2 YYDKDF (reference sequence). The V and J ends lost 5 bases and 3 bases respectively, with 14 bases between them. The CDR3 is CATSGRRGSYEQYF. CDR3 sequence (DNA): TGTGCCACCAGCGGTCGCAGGGGTAGCTACGAGCAGTACTTC. The full variable domain, completed using reference TRBV15 and TRBJ2-7, is DAMVIQNPRYQVTQFGKPVTLSCSQTLNHNVMYWYQQKSSQAPKLLFHYYDKDFNNEADTPDNFQSRRPNTSFCFLDIRSPGLGDTAMYLCATSGRRGSYEQYFGPGTRLTVT.

This chain connects TRBV5-1 to TRBJ1-5; D possibly corresponds to TRBD1 (5 bases). Germline CDR1 and CDR2: SGHRS and YFSETQ. The length of the CDR3 is 15 residues. The V gene lost 0 bases and the J gene lost 6 bases, with 13 bases spanning the gap. CDR3: CASSLDGEGTQPQHF. CDR3 bases: TGCGCCAGCAGCTTGGACGGGGAGGGGACTCAGCCCCAGCATTTT.

The chain combines TRBV7-3 with TRBJ2-7; 8 positions match TRBD1. The germline CDR1 and CDR2 sequences are SGHTA and FQGTGA. Trimming at V came to 2 bases and at J to 3 bases, leaving 6 bases not matched to a gene. The CDR3 loop spans 15 amino acids. The CDR3 nucleotides are TGTGCCAGCAGCTTAGATGGGACAGGCTTCTACGAGCAGTACTTC. This sequence encodes CASSLDGTGFYEQYF.

The chain employs TRBV5-6 and TRBJ2-5, with D maybe TRBD2 (7 bases). Trimming cost V 4 bases and J 5 bases, with 18 bases left between them. Germline CDR1 is SGHDT and CDR2 is YYEEEE. The CDR3 is made up of 15 amino acids. CDR3 in DNA: TGTGCCAGCAGCCCGGTGGGGGGGGCCAGGGAGACCCAGTACTTC. This sequence encodes CASSPVGGARETQYF. The full variable domain, with the rest looked up from reference TRBV5-6 and TRBJ2-5, is DAGVTQSPTHLIKTRGQQVTLRCSPKSGHDTVSWYQQALGQGPQFIFQYYEEEERQRGNFPDRFSGHQFPNYSSELNVNALLLGDSALYLCASSPVGGARETQYFGPGTRLLVL.

This clone came up a few times. The gene calls are TRBV6-4 and TRBJ2-2; TRBD2 agrees at 10 bases. This CDR3 has 16 amino acids. Germline values: CDR1 MRHNA, CDR2 SNTAGT. The ends lost 5 bases at V and 4 bases at J; junction bases unmatched: 7. CDR3 sequence (DNA): TGTGCCAGCAGTTCGGTAGCTAGCGGGGGCACCGGGGAGCTGTTTTTT. This encodes CASSSVASGGTGELFF.